Here is one TCR beta chain with its context. The target antigen is unknown. Genomic DNA of every subset was divided equally among multiple immunoSEQ plates. Profiled with immunoSEQ multiplex PCR; TCRdb holds only in-frame clones, not every one. Of fewer than 2.5 million clones listed, approximately 93% are singletons. V lost 4 bases and J 4 bases, leaving 18 bases between the germline ends. The CDR3 has 16 amino acids. CDR1 and CDR2 (germline): LNHDA, SQIVND (reference sequence). These data are taken from a study of shared clonotypes between healthy human individuals. Study-wide findings and caveats: Memory subsets had estimated richness that was generally smaller than that of naive subsets. The sampled material consisted only of blood, and tissue repertoires are likely to differ. Sequencing depth was expected to affect clonotype sharing among donors.

Sequencing input: naive CD4+ T cells from PBMCs. Specified subset: CD45RA+ positively selected. This TCR was sampled from a man aged 18-30 years in good health. Some clones in this sample may be carry-over from other donors' samples. The chain joins TRBV19 to TRBJ2-3, with D perhaps TRBD1 (6 bases). The CDR3 DNA reads TGTGCCAGTAGTAAAGGGTCAGGGGATTTTGCAGATACGCAGTATTTT. It is translated as CASSKGSGDFADTQYF.